Included here is one T cell receptor beta chain sequence, with context. Its target is not known. This record comes from a study of T cell repertoires in cytomegalovirus infection. The CDR3 extends over 15 amino acids. Trimming cost V 4 bases and J 0 bases, with 10 bases left between them. Per germline, CDR1 MNHEY and CDR2 SVGEGT. Study-level results: The ex vivo response was dominated by HLA-C-restricted CMV-specific TCR beta clonotypes. Totalled public TCR beta family frequency picked out people who carried CMV plus the relevant HLA.

TCRdb reprocessed the reads via MiXCR and lists one record per CDR3 protein. Of fewer than 850,000 distinct CDR3 sequences listed, under 35% are singletons. The sequencing here drew on cultured CD8+ T cells from PBMCs, taken from culture after CMV antigen stimulation. The rearrangement links TRBV6-2 or TRBV6-3 to TRBJ2-1; possibly TRBD2 for D (5 bases). The sequence was collected from a human donor in good health (CMV status not recorded). Some clones in this sample may be carry-over from other donors' samples. CDR3 residues: CASSSLARSYNEQFF. The CDR3 coding sequence is TGTGCCAGCAGTTCTCTAGCACGCTCCTACAATGAGCAGTTCTTC.